This T cell receptor beta chain was identified during a study of Graves' ophthalmopathy and Graves' hyperthyroidism. The overall study: Peripheral blood was obtained at first diagnosis, ahead of any treatment.

This clonotype was seen ten or more times. Trimming pared 1 base from V and 14 bases from J, leaving 23 bases between. The CDR3 loop spans 15 amino acids. The germline V gene encodes CDR1 LGHDT and CDR2 YNNKEL (reference sequence). With a duration under 3 months, ophthalmopathy in the donors showed moderate-to-severe activity, CAS ≥3 and NOSPECS ≥4. Amplified TCR beta CDR3 regions were obtained using RNA transcripts as template. The first-round RT-PCR employed HTBI primers together with the Qiagen OneStep RT-PCR kit. A multiplex PCR was then performed as the second round. One entry per CDR3 protein, called by TCRdb with MiXCR from the multiplex PCR reads. This sample has 300,000 to 400,000 distinct CDR3 sequences, with roughly 15% found just once.

The TCR sequence derives from an adult man with Graves' ophthalmopathy. The V gene is TRBV3-1, the J gene TRBJ1-1, with a tentative D call TRBD1 (6 bases). Sequenced material: peripheral blood. CDR3 protein: CASSQVTPGTRYSFF. DNA for the CDR3: TGTGCCAGCAGCCAAGTCACCCCCGGGACACGGTACTCGTTCTTT.